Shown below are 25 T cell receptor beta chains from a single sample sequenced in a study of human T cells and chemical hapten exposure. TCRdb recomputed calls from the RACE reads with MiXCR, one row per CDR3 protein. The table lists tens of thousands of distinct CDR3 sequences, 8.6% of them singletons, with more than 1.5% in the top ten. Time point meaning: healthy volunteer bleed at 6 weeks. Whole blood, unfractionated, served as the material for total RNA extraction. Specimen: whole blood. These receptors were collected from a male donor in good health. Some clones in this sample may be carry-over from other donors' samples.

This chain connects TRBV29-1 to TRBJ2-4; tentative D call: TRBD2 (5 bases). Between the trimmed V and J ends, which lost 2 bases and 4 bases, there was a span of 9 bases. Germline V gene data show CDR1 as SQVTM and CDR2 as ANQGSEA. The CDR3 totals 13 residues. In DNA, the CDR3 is TGCAGCGTTGAATACAGAGGGAAAAACATTCAGTACTTC. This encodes CSVEYRGKNIQYF.

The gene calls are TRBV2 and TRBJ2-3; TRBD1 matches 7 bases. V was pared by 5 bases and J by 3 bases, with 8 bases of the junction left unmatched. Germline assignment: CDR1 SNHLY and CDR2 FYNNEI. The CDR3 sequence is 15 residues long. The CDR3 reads CASSNNRGRTDTQYF. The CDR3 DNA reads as TGTGCCAGCAGTAACAACAGGGGTCGGACAGATACGCAGTATTTT.

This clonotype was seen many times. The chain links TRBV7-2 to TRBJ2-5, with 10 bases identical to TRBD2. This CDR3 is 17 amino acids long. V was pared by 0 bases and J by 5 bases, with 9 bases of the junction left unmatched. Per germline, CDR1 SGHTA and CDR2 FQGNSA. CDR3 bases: TGTGCCAGCAGCTTAGCGAACAAGCGGGAGGGCCCGGAGACCCAGTACTTC. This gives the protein CASSLANKREGPETQYF.

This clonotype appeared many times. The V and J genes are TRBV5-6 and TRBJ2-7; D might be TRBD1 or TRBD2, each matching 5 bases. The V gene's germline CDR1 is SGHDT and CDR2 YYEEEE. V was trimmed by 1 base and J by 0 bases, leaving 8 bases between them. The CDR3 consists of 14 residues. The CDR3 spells CASSLQGRSYEQYF. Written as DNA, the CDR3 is TGTGCCAGCAGCTTGCAGGGACGCTCCTACGAGCAGTACTTC.

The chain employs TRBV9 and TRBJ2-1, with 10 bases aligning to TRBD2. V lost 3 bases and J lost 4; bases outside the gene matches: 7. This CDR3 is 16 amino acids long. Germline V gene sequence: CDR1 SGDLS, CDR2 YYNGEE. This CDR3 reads CASSASVAGGYNEQFF. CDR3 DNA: TGTGCCAGCAGCGCCTCCGTAGCGGGAGGATACAATGAGCAGTTCTTC.

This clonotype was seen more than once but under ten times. In nucleotides, the CDR3 is TGTGCCAGCAGTTATCCCGGGACAGTTGCCTACGAGCAGTACTTC. It encodes CASSYPGTVAYEQYF. The V gene is TRBV6-9, the J gene TRBJ2-7; TRBD1 agrees at 7 bases. Germline loops: CDR1 MNHGY, CDR2 SVAAGI. Trimming removed 2 bases from V and 2 bases from J; junction bases left unmatched: 6. The CDR3 runs 15 residues.

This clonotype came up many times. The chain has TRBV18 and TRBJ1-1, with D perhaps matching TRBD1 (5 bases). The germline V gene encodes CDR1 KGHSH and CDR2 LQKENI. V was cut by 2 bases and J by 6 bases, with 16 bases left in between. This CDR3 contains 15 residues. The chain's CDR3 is CASSPMRLRDAEAFF. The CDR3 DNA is TGTGCCAGCTCACCAATGAGACTGCGGGACGCTGAAGCTTTCTTT.

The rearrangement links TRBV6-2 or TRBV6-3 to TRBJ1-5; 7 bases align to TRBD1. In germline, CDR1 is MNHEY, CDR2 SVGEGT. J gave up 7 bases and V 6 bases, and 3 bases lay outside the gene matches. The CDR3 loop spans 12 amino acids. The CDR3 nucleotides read TGTGCCAGCAGGAAGGGACAGCAGCCCCAGCATTTT. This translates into CASRKGQQPQHF.

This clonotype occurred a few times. CDR3 residues: CASSQGHGIYNSPLHF. The CDR3, as DNA: TGTGCCAGCAGCCAGGGACACGGAATCTATAATTCACCCCTCCACTTT. The chain joins TRBV3-1 to TRBJ1-6; TRBD1 is a possible D gene (6 bases). The CDR3 runs to 16 residues. CDR1 and CDR2 from the germline V gene are LGHDT and YNNKEL (reference sequence). The V end lost 3 bases, the J end lost 3 bases, and 12 bases lay between the germline ends.

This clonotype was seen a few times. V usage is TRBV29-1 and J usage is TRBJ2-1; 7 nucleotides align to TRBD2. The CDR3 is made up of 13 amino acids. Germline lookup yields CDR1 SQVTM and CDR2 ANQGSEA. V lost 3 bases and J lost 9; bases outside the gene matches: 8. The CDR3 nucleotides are TGCAGCGTTGAGGGGGAGGGCATCACTGAGCAGTTCTTC. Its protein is CSVEGEGITEQFF.

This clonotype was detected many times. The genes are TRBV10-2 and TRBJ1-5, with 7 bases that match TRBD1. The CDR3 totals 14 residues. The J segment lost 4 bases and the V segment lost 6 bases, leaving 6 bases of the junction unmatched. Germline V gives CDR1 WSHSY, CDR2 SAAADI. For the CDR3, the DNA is TGCGCCAGCAGGGGCAGGGGGACGAATCAGCCCCAGCATTTT. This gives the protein CASRGRGTNQPQHF.

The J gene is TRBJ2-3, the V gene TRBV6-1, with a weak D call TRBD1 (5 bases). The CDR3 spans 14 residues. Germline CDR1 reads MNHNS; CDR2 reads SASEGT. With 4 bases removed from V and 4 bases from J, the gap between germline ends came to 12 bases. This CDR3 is CASSVGAPPDTQYF. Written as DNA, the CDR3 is TGTGCCAGCAGTGTTGGGGCGCCACCAGATACGCAGTATTTT.

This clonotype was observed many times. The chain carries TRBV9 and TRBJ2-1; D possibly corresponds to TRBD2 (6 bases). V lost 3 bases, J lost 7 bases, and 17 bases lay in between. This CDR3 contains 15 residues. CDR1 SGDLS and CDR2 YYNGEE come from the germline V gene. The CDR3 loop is CASSDPPGLLNEQFF. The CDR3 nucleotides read TGTGCCAGCAGCGACCCCCCGGGACTCCTAAATGAGCAGTTCTTC.

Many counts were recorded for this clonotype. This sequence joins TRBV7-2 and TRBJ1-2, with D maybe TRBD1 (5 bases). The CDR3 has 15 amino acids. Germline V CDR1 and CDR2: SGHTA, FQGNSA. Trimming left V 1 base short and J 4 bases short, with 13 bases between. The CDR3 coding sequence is TGTGCCAGCAGCTTAGAGGGACGGCGGCCCTATGGCTACACCTTC. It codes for CASSLEGRRPYGYTF. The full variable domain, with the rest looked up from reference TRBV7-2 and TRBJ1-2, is GAGVSQSPSNKVTEKGKDVELRCDPISGHTALYWYRQSLGQGLEFLIYFQGNSAPDKSGLPSDRFSAERTGGSVSTLTIQRTQQEDSAVYLCASSLEGRRPYGYTFGSGTRLTVV.

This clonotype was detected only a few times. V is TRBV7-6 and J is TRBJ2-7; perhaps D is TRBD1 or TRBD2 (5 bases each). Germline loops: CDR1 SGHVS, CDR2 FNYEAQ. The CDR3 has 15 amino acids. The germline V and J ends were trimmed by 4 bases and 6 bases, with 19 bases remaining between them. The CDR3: CASSSAGAVTGEQYF. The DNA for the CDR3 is TGTGCCAGCAGCTCAGCCGGGGCGGTTACAGGCGAGCAGTACTTC.

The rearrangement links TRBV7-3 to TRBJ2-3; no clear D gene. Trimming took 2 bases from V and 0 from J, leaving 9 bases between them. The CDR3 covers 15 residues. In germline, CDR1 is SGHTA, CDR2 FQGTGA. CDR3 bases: TGTGCCAGCAGCTTATCGACGGCTAGCACAGATACGCAGTATTTT. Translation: CASSLSTASTDTQYF.

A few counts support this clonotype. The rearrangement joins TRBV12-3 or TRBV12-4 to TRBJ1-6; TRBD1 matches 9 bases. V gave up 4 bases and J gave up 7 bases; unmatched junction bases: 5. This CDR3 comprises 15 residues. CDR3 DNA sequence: TGTGCCAGCAGTTACCTACAGGGGGCCAATTCACCCCTCCACTTT. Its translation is CASSYLQGANSPLHF.

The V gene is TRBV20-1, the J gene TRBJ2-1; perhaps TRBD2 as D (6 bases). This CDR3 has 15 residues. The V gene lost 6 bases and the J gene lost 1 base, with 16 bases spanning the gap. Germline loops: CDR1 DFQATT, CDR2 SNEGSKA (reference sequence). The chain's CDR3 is CSAIAVLESYNEQFF. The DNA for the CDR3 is TGCAGTGCGATAGCGGTGTTGGAGTCCTACAATGAGCAGTTCTTC.

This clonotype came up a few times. CDR3 in DNA: TGTGCCATCAGTGACCGGGACCGGGGCAACGAGCAGTACTTC. Translated: CAISDRDRGNEQYF. The gene calls are TRBV10-3 and TRBJ2-7; the D call may be TRBD1 or TRBD2 (5 bases each). Germline lookup yields CDR1 ENHRY and CDR2 SYGVKD. V gave up 3 bases and J gave up 5 bases, with 14 bases separating them. The CDR3 covers 14 residues.

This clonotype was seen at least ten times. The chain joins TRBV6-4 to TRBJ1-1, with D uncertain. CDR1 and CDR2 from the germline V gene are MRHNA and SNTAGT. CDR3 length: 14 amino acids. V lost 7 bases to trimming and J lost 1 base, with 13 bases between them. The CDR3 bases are TGTGCCAGCAAGGTAGTCCCGGGGAACACTGAAGCTTTCTTT. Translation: CASKVVPGNTEAFF.

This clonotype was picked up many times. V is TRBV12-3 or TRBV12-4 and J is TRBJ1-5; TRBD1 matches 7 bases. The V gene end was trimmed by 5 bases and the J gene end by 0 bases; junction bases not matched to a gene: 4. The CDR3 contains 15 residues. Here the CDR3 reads CASSTGTVSNQPQHF. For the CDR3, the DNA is TGTGCCAGCAGTACCGGGACAGTTAGCAATCAGCCCCAGCATTTT.

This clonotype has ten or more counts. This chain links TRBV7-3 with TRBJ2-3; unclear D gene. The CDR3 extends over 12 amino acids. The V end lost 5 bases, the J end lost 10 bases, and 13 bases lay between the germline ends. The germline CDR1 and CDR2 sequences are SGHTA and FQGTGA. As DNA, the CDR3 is TGTGCCAGCAGCCCCCTAAAGCCCCCGCAGTATTTT. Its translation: CASSPLKPPQYF.

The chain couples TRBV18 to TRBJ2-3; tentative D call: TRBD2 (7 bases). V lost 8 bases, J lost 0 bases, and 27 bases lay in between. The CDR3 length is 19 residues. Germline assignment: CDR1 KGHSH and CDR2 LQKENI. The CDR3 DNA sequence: TGTGCCAGCCACGGGGGGACATCCAGCTCCGTTACTAGCACAGATACGCAGTATTTT. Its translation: CASHGGTSSSVTSTDTQYF. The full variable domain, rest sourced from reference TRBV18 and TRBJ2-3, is NAGVMQNPRHLVRRRGQEARLRCSPMKGHSHVYWYRQLPEEGLKFMVYLQKENIIDESGMPKERFSAEFPKEGPSILRIQQVVRGDSAAYFCASHGGTSSSVTSTDTQYFGPGTRLTVL.

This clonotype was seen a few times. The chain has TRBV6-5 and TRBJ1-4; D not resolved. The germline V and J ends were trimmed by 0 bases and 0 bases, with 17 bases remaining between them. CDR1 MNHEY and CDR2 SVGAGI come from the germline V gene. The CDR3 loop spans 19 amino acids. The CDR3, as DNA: TGTGCCAGCAGTTACTCGATTCCGGAGACACCGGCAACTAATGAAAAACTGTTTTTT. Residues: CASSYSIPETPATNEKLFF.

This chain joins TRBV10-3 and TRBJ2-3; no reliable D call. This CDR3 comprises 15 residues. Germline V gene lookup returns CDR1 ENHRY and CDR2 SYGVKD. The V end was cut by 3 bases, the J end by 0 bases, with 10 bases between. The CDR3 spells CAISDAQPSTDTQYF. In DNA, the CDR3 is TGTGCCATCAGTGATGCACAGCCTAGCACAGATACGCAGTATTTT.